This T cell receptor (beta chain) was recovered during a study of blood T cell repertoires in COVID-19. Study overall: T cells, B-cell-depleted T cells, or PBMCs provided the cDNA or gDNA that served as material.

Germline V gives CDR1 LGHDT, CDR2 YNNKEL (reference sequence). V trimming: 8 bases; J trimming: 5 bases; junction bases outside the gene matches: 7. This CDR3 has 13 residues. Original methodology: By means of reference gene primer amplification, nucleated cell counts were estimated. TCRdb's copy holds only in-frame clones and misses some; the assay was immunoSEQ multiplex PCR. That table supplies the V and J calls and clone size; D and trimming were determined from the DNA. Of fewer than 300,000 clones detected, approximately 86% appear once; the ten largest clones hold under 3.5%. This sequence joins TRBV3-1 (or the pseudogene TRBV3-2) and TRBJ2-3; 7 bases map to TRBD2. The source is a young woman with acute or convalescent COVID-19. The sequenced material came from peripheral blood. CDR3 DNA: TGTGCCAGCCGGCTAGCGGCTGGAGATACGCAGTATTTT. It specifies CASRLAAGDTQYF.